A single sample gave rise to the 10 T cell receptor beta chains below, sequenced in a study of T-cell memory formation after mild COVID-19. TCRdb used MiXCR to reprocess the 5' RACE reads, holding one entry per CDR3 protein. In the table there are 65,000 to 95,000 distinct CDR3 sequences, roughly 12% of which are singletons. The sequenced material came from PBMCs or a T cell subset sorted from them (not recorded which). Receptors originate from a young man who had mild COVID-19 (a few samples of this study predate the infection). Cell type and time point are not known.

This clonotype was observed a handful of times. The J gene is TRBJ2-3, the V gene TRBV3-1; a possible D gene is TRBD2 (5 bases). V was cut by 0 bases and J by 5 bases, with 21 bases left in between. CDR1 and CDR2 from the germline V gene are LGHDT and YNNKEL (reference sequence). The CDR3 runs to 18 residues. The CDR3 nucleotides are TGTGCCAGCAGCCAAGATTTTGCGACTACCCTTTTGGGAGATACGCAGTATTTT. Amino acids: CASSQDFATTLLGDTQYF.

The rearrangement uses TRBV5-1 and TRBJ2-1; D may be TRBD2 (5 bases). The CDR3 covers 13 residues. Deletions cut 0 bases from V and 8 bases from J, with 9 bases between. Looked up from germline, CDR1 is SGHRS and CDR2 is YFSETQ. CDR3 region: CASSLVSSYEQFF. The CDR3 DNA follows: TGCGCCAGCAGCTTGGTGTCTAGCTATGAGCAGTTCTTC.

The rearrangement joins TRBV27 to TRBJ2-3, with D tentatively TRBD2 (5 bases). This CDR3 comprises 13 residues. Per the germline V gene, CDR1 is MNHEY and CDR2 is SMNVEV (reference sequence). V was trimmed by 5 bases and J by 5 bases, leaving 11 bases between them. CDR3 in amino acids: CASSLLAGDTQYF. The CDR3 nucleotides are TGTGCCAGCAGTCTTCTGGCGGGAGATACGCAGTATTTT.

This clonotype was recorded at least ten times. The CDR3 DNA reads TGCGCCAGCAGCCTCGGGACAGGGGACAATGAGCAGTTCTTC. It translates to CASSLGTGDNEQFF. The V call is TRBV5-1, the J call TRBJ2-1; the match to TRBD1 covers 10 bases. CDR3 length: 14 residues. The ends lost 4 bases at V and 5 bases at J; junction bases unmatched: 3. Germline V lookup: CDR1 SGHRS, CDR2 YFSETQ. The full variable domain, completed using reference TRBV5-1 and TRBJ2-1, is KAGVTQTPRYLIKTRGQQVTLSCSPISGHRSVSWYQQTPGQGLQFLFEYFSETQRNKGNFPGRFSGRQFSNSRSEMNVSTLELGDSALYLCASSLGTGDNEQFFGPGTRLTVL.

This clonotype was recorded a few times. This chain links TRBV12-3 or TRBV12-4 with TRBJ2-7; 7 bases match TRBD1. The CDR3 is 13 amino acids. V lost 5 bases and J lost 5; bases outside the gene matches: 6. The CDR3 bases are TGTGCCAGCAGTCCAGGGGGTAGCCACGAGCAGTACTTC. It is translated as CASSPGGSHEQYF.

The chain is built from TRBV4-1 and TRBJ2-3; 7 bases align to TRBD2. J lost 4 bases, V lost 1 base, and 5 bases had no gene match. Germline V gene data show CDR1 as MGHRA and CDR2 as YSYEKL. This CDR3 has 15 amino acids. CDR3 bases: TGCGCCAGCAGCCAAGTGTCTAGCGGCCCAGATACGCAGTATTTT. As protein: CASSQVSSGPDTQYF.

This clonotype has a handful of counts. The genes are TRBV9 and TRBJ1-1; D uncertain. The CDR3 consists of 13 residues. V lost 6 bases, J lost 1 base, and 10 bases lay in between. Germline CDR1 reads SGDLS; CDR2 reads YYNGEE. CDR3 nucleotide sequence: TGTGCCAGCAACGTGGGCGGGAACACTGAAGCTTTCTTT. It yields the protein CASNVGGNTEAFF.

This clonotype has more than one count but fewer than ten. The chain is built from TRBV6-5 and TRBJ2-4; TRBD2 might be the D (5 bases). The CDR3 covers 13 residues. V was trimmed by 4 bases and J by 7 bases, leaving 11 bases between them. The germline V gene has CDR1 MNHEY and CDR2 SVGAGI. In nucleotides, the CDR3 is TGTGCCAGCAGTTGGACTGGAACGAACATTCAGTACTTC. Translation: CASSWTGTNIQYF.

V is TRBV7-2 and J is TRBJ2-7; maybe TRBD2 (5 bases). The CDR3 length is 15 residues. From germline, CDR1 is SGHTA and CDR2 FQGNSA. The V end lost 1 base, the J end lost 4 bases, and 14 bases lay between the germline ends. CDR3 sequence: CASSLVGGRGYEQYF. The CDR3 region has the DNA TGTGCCAGCAGCTTAGTAGGCGGGCGAGGGTACGAGCAGTACTTC.

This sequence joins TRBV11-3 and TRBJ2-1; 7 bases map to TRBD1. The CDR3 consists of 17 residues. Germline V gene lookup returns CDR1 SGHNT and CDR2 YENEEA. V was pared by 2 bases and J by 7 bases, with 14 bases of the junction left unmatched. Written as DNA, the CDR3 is TGTGCCAGCAGCTTACCTAGAGAGGGGGCCCCTTTAAATGAGCAGTTCTTC. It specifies CASSLPREGAPLNEQFF.